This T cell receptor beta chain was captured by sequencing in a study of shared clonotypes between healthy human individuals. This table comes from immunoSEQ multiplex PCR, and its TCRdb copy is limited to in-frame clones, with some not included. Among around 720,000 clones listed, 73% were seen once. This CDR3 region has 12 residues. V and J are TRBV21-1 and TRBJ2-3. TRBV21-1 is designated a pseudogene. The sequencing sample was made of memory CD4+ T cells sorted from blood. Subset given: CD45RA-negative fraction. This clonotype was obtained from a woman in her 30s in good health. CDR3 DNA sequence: TGTGCCAGCAGCGCCCTCATAGATACGCAGTATTTT. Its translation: CASSALIDTQYF.